These 11 T cell receptor beta chains came from one sample sequenced in a study of CD8+CD57+ T cells in acquired aplastic anemia. Profiling of TCR beta VDJ combinations and CDR3 sequences used genomic DNA as template. TCRdb reanalysed the reads using MiXCR and keeps one entry per CDR3 protein. This sample has fewer than 300,000 distinct CDR3 sequences; approximately 80% occur once, and the top ten carry 42%. Flow cytometry had shown expanded CD8+CD57+ cells in the patients chosen for sequencing. Source material: sorted CD4+, CD8+, or CD8+CD57+ T cells (not recorded which) from PBMCs. The receptors originated from a human donor with aplastic anemia.

A note on this clonotype: No DNA is shown, since the ends of the CDR3 on it are uncertain; the CDR3 is the one TCRdb lists. The V gene is TRBV5-5, the J gene TRBJ2-1; no check of the table's D call, TRBD2, against the DNA was made. With termini counted, the CDR3 has 22 amino acids. CDR1 and CDR2 (germline): SGHKS, YYEKEE (reference sequence). The CDR3: CDSSFYSCSASPLAGGPNEQFF.

This clonotype was picked up a small number of times. Sequence at one end of the junction differs from germline and may be a read error. V is TRBV29-1 and J is TRBJ1-1; D gene uncertain. Germline CDR1 and CDR2: SQVTM and ANQGSEA. The CDR3 length is 11 residues. The CDR3 spells CSGVRVTEALF. CDR3 bases: TGCAGCGGGGTAAGGGTCACTGAAGCTCTCTTT.

The chain combines TRBV27 with TRBJ2-5; the match to TRBD1 covers 9 bases. J lost 2 bases, V lost 6 bases, and 7 bases had no gene match. The CDR3 loop spans 15 amino acids. From germline, CDR1 is MNHEY and CDR2 SMNVEV (reference sequence). Written as DNA, the CDR3 is TGTGCCAGCAGGCCTGGACAGGGGTCTCAAGAGACCCAGTACTTC. It codes for CASRPGQGSQETQYF.

Regarding this clonotype: Germline and junction disagree at one end, which may indicate a read error. The chain combines TRBV11-2 with TRBJ1-5; D not certain. Germline CDR1 reads SGHAT; CDR2 reads FQNNGV. This CDR3 has 14 amino acids. CDR3 loop: CASSYGYSDQPQHF. Here the CDR3 DNA reads TGTGCCAGCAGCTACGGATATAGCGATCAGCCCCAGCATTTT.

Points on this clonotype: The conserved closing phenylalanine or tryptophan is absent in this CDR3, likely reflecting a read error. Because the CDR3's place on the DNA is in doubt, the DNA is left out and the CDR3 is given as listed by TCRdb. The chain uses TRBV7-8 and TRBJ2-1; the listed D gene, TRBD2, was not tested against the DNA. Ends included, the CDR3 has 13 residues. The germline V gene encodes CDR1 SGHVS and CDR2 FQNEAQ. The CDR3 spells CASSLAGGADTLY.

The chain couples TRBV7-8 to TRBJ2-7, with D possibly TRBD2 on 6 matching bases. CDR3 length equals 18 residues. Trimming took off 3 bases at V and 1 base at J, with 22 bases between the two ends. The germline gives CDR1 SGHVS, CDR2 FQNEAQ. CDR3 in DNA: TGTGCCAGCAGCTTTGATGCAGGCGGGAAAACCCATTCCTACGAGCAGTACGTC. It encodes CASSFDAGGKTHSYEQYV.

Comment on this clonotype: Given the absence of the conserved phenylalanine or tryptophan at the CDR3 end, a read error is likely. It is unclear where the CDR3 begins or ends on the DNA, so no DNA is shown, and the CDR3 is as TCRdb lists it. This chain joins TRBV2 and TRBJ2-7. Germline CDR1 reads SNHLY; CDR2 reads FYNNEI. The CDR3 is 14 amino acids in total, end residues counted. CDR3 sequence reads: CASSEPEPRHDEYY.

The V call is TRBV20-1, the J call TRBJ2-3, with D possibly TRBD1 on 6 matching bases. From germline, CDR1 is DFQATT and CDR2 SNEGSKA (reference sequence). The V and J ends lost 6 bases and 6 bases respectively, with 13 bases between them. The length of the CDR3 is 12 residues. The CDR3 spells CSARQVADTQYF. CDR3 nucleotides: TGCAGTGCCAGACAGGTAGCGGATACGCAGTATTTT.

A word on this clonotype: Germline and junction disagree at one end, which may indicate a read error. The rearrangement joins TRBV5-6 to TRBJ2-5; D gene ambiguous. The CDR3 is 14 residues long. CDR1 and CDR2 from the germline V gene are SGHDT and YYEEEE. In DNA form, the CDR3 reads TGTGCCACCAGCAGCGTGACTGAGCAAGGGACCCAGTACTTC. It encodes CATSSVTEQGTQYF.

The chain joins TRBV4-2 to TRBJ2-3; D not resolved. CDR1 LGHNA and CDR2 YNFKEQ come from the germline V gene. V shed 5 bases and J shed 14 bases, with 17 bases lying between them. This CDR3 region has 12 residues. The CDR3 bases are TGTGCCAGCAGCTCGAACCGACGGGCTGTGTATTTT. Its translation is CASSSNRRAVYF.

The chain couples TRBV7-8 to TRBJ2-1, with D maybe TRBD2 (5 bases). This CDR3 spans 14 amino acids. Germline lookup yields CDR1 SGHVS and CDR2 FQNEAQ. With 6 bases removed from V and 5 bases from J, the gap between germline ends came to 14 bases. As DNA, the CDR3 is TGTGCCAGCAGTATTACGGGCGGGCACAATGAGCAGTTCTTC. The encoded protein is CASSITGGHNEQFF.